The 29 T cell receptor beta chains given below trace back to one sample, sequenced in a study of blood T cell repertoires in COVID-19. The assay was immunoSEQ multiplex PCR, and TCRdb's table has in-frame clones only and misses some. Among around 40,000 clones, 80% were seen once, and the ten largest hold 38%. The specimen sequenced was peripheral blood. The source of these receptors is an elderly man with active or convalescent COVID-19.

This sequence joins TRBV6-6 and TRBJ1-5; a possible D gene is TRBD1 (5 bases). V gave up 7 bases and J gave up 2 bases, with 15 bases separating them. Germline-derived CDR1 and CDR2 are MNHNY and SVGAGI (reference sequence). The length of the CDR3 is 15 residues. The DNA of the CDR3 is TGTGCCAGCATGAGGCAGGGTGGAGGCAATCAGCCCCAGCATTTT. Translating gives CASMRQGGGNQPQHF.

The rearrangement uses TRBV2 and TRBJ1-5; D might be TRBD1 (5 bases). Germline lookup yields CDR1 SNHLY and CDR2 FYNNEI. The CDR3 consists of 14 residues. Trimming cost V 4 bases and J 8 bases, with 15 bases left between them. CDR3 loop: CASSVSRAEEPQHF. As DNA, the CDR3 is TGTGCCAGCAGTGTCTCCAGGGCTGAAGAGCCCCAGCATTTT.

The chain uses TRBV29-1 and TRBJ1-1; 7 nucleotides match TRBD1. With V trimmed by 4 bases and J by 6 bases, 8 bases remained unmatched. CDR3 length: 13 amino acids. Germline V gene sequence: CDR1 SQVTM, CDR2 ANQGSEA. The CDR3 DNA reads as TGCAGCGTTGGGACAGGCCCGGAGGCTGAAGCTTTCTTT. Amino acids: CSVGTGPEAEAFF.

The chain recombines TRBV29-1 with TRBJ2-5, with TRBD2 matching 10 bases. The V and J ends lost 7 bases and 5 bases, in that order; junction bases with no gene match: 13. The CDR3 is made up of 15 amino acids. CDR1 is SQVTM, CDR2 ANQGSEA, per germline. In nucleotides, the CDR3 is TGCAGCGCCGACACTGGACTAGCGGTGGGGGAGACCCAGTACTTC. It codes for CSADTGLAVGETQYF.

The table lists this clone with a few counts. The chain carries TRBV7-2 and TRBJ2-7, with 12 bases that match TRBD2. There are 16 residues in the CDR3. The junction had 12 bases not matched to a gene; V was cut back by 5 bases and J by 7 bases. CDR1 and CDR2 from the germline V gene are SGHTA and FQGNSA. The CDR3 nucleotides read TGTGCCAGCAGCGGAACGGGACTAGCGGGTTTGAGGGAGCAGTACTTC. Translating it yields CASSGTGLAGLREQYF.

This sequence joins TRBV7-8 and TRBJ2-3; 8 bases match TRBD1. There are 13 residues in the CDR3. After removal of 8 bases from V and 3 bases from J, the junction contained 4 bases not matched to a gene. In germline, CDR1 is SGHVS, CDR2 FQNEAQ. As DNA, the CDR3 is TGTGCCAGCCGGGACAGGAGTACAGATACGCAGTATTTT. Amino acids: CASRDRSTDTQYF.

The V gene is TRBV27, the J gene TRBJ2-7, with 10 bases that match TRBD1. CDR1 is MNHEY and CDR2 is SMNVEV in the germline V gene (reference sequence). CDR3 length: 15 residues. J lost 6 bases, V lost 3 bases, and 8 bases had no gene match. In DNA, the CDR3 is TGTGCCAGCAGTTTTCAAGGACAGGGGGGCGGCGAGCAGTACTTC. This gives the protein CASSFQGQGGGEQYF.

This clone has just a few counts. J is TRBJ1-5 and V is TRBV28; D is unclear. Germline loops: CDR1 MDHEN, CDR2 SYDVKM. CDR3 length: 12 amino acids. Trimming removed 3 bases at V and 5 bases at J, with 5 bases between. CDR3 coding DNA: TGTGCCAGCAGTTTCCAATATCAGCCCCAGCATTTT. It codes for CASSFQYQPQHF.

The chain combines TRBV2 with TRBJ1-4, with D perhaps TRBD1 (6 bases). CDR3 length: 14 amino acids. The germline V and J ends were trimmed by 5 bases and 5 bases, with 12 bases remaining between them. Germline CDR1 is SNHLY and CDR2 is FYNNEI. The CDR3 DNA is TGTGCCAGCAGTCCTACAGGGTTCAATGAAAAACTGTTTTTT. Translating it yields CASSPTGFNEKLFF.

The chain links TRBV28 to TRBJ1-5; D uncertain. The CDR3 loop spans 14 amino acids. V dropped 3 bases and J dropped 3 bases, with 9 bases sitting between them. The V gene's germline CDR1 is MDHEN and CDR2 SYDVKM. The CDR3 coding sequence is TGTGCCAGCAGTTTGAGTTTGAACAATCAGCCCCAGCATTTT. Its translation is CASSLSLNNQPQHF.

This chain links TRBV19 with TRBJ1-5; D may be TRBD1 (6 bases). Germline values: CDR1 LNHDA, CDR2 SQIVND (reference sequence). The CDR3 is 17 amino acids. With 6 bases removed from V and 1 base from J, the gap between germline ends came to 19 bases. The chain's CDR3 is CASSPPLGAESNQPQHF. For the CDR3, the DNA is TGTGCCAGTAGCCCACCTTTGGGGGCGGAAAGCAATCAGCCCCAGCATTTT.

This sequence joins TRBV5-1 and TRBJ1-6, with D uncertain. Germline-derived CDR1 and CDR2 are SGHRS and YFSETQ. V was trimmed by 7 bases and J by 6 bases, leaving 17 bases between them. The CDR3 extends over 15 amino acids. The CDR3 loop is CASSPDGGRNSPLHF. Written as DNA, the CDR3 is TGCGCCAGCTCACCGGACGGAGGGCGTAATTCACCCCTCCACTTT.

This chain joins TRBV18 and TRBJ1-1; the D gene is possibly TRBD1 (6 bases). The germline CDR1 and CDR2 sequences are KGHSH and LQKENI. The CDR3 sequence is 16 residues long. The V gene lost 2 bases and the J gene lost 2 bases, with 15 bases spanning the gap. This CDR3 reads CASSPGQQEPNTEAFF. CDR3 coding DNA: TGTGCCAGCTCACCAGGACAGCAGGAACCCAACACTGAAGCTTTCTTT. Full variable domain (rest looked up from reference TRBV18 and TRBJ1-1): NAGVMQNPRHLVRRRGQEARLRCSPMKGHSHVYWYRQLPEEGLKFMVYLQKENIIDESGMPKERFSAEFPKEGPSILRIQQVVRGDSAAYFCASSPGQQEPNTEAFFGQGTRLTVV.

This chain uses TRBV6-5 with TRBJ1-3; D is possibly TRBD1 (5 bases). Germline values: CDR1 MNHEY, CDR2 SVGAGI. This CDR3 has 15 residues. Trimming pared 0 bases from V and 2 bases from J, leaving 8 bases between. The chain's CDR3 is CASSYSQGAGNTIYF. CDR3 nucleotide sequence: TGTGCCAGCAGTTACTCCCAGGGTGCTGGAAACACCATATATTTT.

The chain links TRBV4-1 to TRBJ2-7; 8 bases are shared with TRBD2. J was trimmed by 9 bases and V by 6 bases; bases with no gene match: 13. Germline lookup yields CDR1 MGHRA and CDR2 YSYEKL. The CDR3 contains 14 residues. In nucleotides, the CDR3 is TGCGCCAGCAGTCCCAGCGGGAGCAATTCTGGGCAGTACTTC. As protein: CASSPSGSNSGQYF.

This clone showed up just a few times. The V and J genes are TRBV5-1 and TRBJ1-4, with 7 bases matching TRBD1. Germline V gives CDR1 SGHRS, CDR2 YFSETQ. V trimming: 0 bases; J trimming: 7 bases; junction bases outside the gene matches: 3. The length of the CDR3 is 14 residues. CDR3 amino acids: CASSLGQGGEKLFF. DNA for the CDR3: TGCGCCAGCAGCTTGGGGCAGGGGGGTGAAAAACTGTTTTTT.

The J gene is TRBJ1-2, the V gene TRBV12-3 or TRBV12-4, with D possibly TRBD1 on 5 matching bases. This CDR3 has 13 amino acids. Trimming cost V 4 bases and J 0 bases, with 6 bases left between them. The CDR3 reads CASSSTANYGYTF. Written as DNA, the CDR3 is TGTGCCAGCAGTTCGACAGCTAACTATGGCTACACCTTC.

This clone was detected only once. The chain combines TRBV4-3 with TRBJ1-4, with 7 bases lining up with TRBD1. After removal of 0 bases from V and 5 bases from J, the junction contained 6 bases not matched to a gene. Per germline, CDR1 LGHNA and CDR2 YSLEER. This CDR3 comprises 16 residues. The CDR3 loop is CASSQDRGQPNEKLFF. The CDR3 coding sequence is TGCGCCAGCAGCCAAGATAGGGGACAGCCGAATGAAAAACTGTTTTTT.

This chain joins TRBV20-1 and TRBJ1-5, with TRBD1 matching 7 bases. From germline, CDR1 is DFQATT and CDR2 SNEGSKA (reference sequence). The CDR3 spans 13 residues. The V gene end was trimmed by 3 bases and the J gene end by 4 bases; junction bases not matched to a gene: 3. In DNA, the CDR3 is TGCAGTGCTAGTGGGACAGATAATCAGCCCCAGCATTTT. It encodes CSASGTDNQPQHF.

The chain carries TRBV19 and TRBJ2-7; TRBD2 agrees at 11 bases. The germline V gene encodes CDR1 LNHDA and CDR2 SQIVND (reference sequence). Trimming removed 3 bases from V and 3 bases from J; junction bases left unmatched: 7. CDR3 size: 16 residues. The CDR3 DNA follows: TGTGCCAGTAGTATCCGCGGGACTAGCGGCTTCTACGAGCAGTACTTC. This encodes CASSIRGTSGFYEQYF.

This sequence joins TRBV6-1 and TRBJ2-3; D perhaps matches TRBD2 (5 bases). CDR3 length equals 16 residues. Per germline, CDR1 MNHNS and CDR2 SASEGT. The germline V and J ends were trimmed by 2 bases and 0 bases, with 12 bases remaining between them. The CDR3 loop is CASSERTATSTDTQYF. CDR3 nucleotide sequence: TGTGCCAGCAGTGAAAGGACTGCCACTAGCACAGATACGCAGTATTTT.

This clone came up once. The chain combines TRBV5-1 with TRBJ2-1; 16 bases map to TRBD2. The V segment lost 4 bases and the J segment 7 bases; nucleotides outside the gene matches: 5. In germline, CDR1 is SGHRS, CDR2 YFSETQ. The CDR3 loop spans 16 amino acids. The CDR3: CASSAGLAGGGNEQFF. The CDR3 nucleotides read TGCGCCAGCAGCGCGGGACTAGCGGGAGGGGGTAATGAGCAGTTCTTC.

V and J are TRBV2 and TRBJ1-5, with a weak D call TRBD1 (6 bases). CDR3 length: 16 amino acids. Trimming removed 4 bases from V and 4 bases from J, with 17 bases in between. Germline V gives CDR1 SNHLY, CDR2 FYNNEI. CDR3 coding DNA: TGTGCCAGCAGTGTTCGGGGGGCACGTGGGAATCAGCCCCAGCATTTT. As protein: CASSVRGARGNQPQHF.

J is TRBJ2-7 and V is TRBV28; 14 nucleotides align to TRBD2. CDR3 length equals 15 residues. From germline, CDR1 is MDHEN and CDR2 SYDVKM. Trimming took 11 bases from V and 6 from J; bases not matched to a gene: 12. Here the CDR3 reads CAVTSGRALSSEQYF. The CDR3 nucleotides read TGTGCCGTGACTAGCGGGAGGGCCCTTTCAAGCGAGCAGTACTTC.

Note on this clone: At one boundary the junction diverges from the germline segment, which might be a read error. The chain couples TRBV7-2 to TRBJ2-7, with TRBD1 matching over 10 bases. The CDR3 is 14 residues long. Per the germline V gene, CDR1 is SGHTA and CDR2 is FQGNSA. In DNA, the CDR3 is TGTGCCAGCAGCTTAGCAAGGACAGGGGGGGACCAAGATTTC. Its protein product is CASSLARTGGDQDF.

The chain has TRBV5-6 and TRBJ1-1; the D gene is possibly TRBD1 (5 bases). Germline V gene data show CDR1 as SGHDT and CDR2 as YYEEEE. The length of the CDR3 is 18 residues. V lost 4 bases, J lost 0 bases, and 22 bases lay in between. CDR3 nucleotide sequence: TGTGCCAGCAGCCCGACGACAGTAAGGGCGGAAATGAACACTGAAGCTTTCTTT. It codes for CASSPTTVRAEMNTEAFF.

In its sample, this clone was seen many times. This sequence joins TRBV27 and TRBJ2-7, with a possible D match to TRBD1 (6 bases). CDR3 length: 13 amino acids. From germline, CDR1 is MNHEY and CDR2 SMNVEV (reference sequence). V lost 5 bases, J lost 3 bases, and 11 bases lay in between. The DNA for the CDR3 is TGTGCCAGCAGTGAACTGACAGGCTACGAGCAGTACTTC. This codes for CASSELTGYEQYF.

The rearrangement uses TRBV6-4 and TRBJ1-1; 7 nucleotides align to TRBD1. The CDR3 totals 14 residues. Per germline, CDR1 MRHNA and CDR2 SNTAGT. The V gene end was trimmed by 6 bases and the J gene end by 2 bases; junction bases not matched to a gene: 6. CDR3 DNA: TGTGCCAGCAGGGCTGGGACAGTTAACACTGAAGCTTTCTTT. Translation: CASRAGTVNTEAFF.

The chain links TRBV5-5 to TRBJ2-7; maybe TRBD1 (6 bases). CDR1 is SGHKS, CDR2 YYEKEE, per germline (reference sequence). Trimming left V 4 bases short and J 3 bases short, with 11 bases between. The CDR3 runs to 13 residues. CDR3 amino acids: CASSRDIGYEQYF. In nucleotides, the CDR3 is TGTGCCAGCAGCCGGGACATCGGCTACGAGCAGTACTTC. Complete variable domain (other parts from reference TRBV5-5 and TRBJ2-7): DAGVTQSPTHLIKTRGQQVTLRCSPISGHKSVSWYQQVLGQGPQFIFQYYEKEERGRGNFPDRFSARQFPNYSSELNVNALLLGDSALYLCASSRDIGYEQYFGPGTRLTVT.